The 15 T cell receptor beta chains below come from one sample, sequenced in a study of metastatic and nonmetastatic thyroid tumors. Using MiXCR, TCRdb re-called clones from the PCR reads. The sample lists approximately 31,000 clones, about 18% occurring once. Every patient underwent thyroid surgery untreated. Specimen: blood. The receptors were gathered from a female donor with papillary thyroid cancer or a benign thyroid nodule (not recorded which). Some clones in this sample may be carry-over from other donors' samples.

This clone appeared many times. This rearrangement joins TRBV29-1 to TRBJ1-1; no reliable D call. In germline, CDR1 is SQVTM, CDR2 ANQGSEA. This CDR3 contains 12 residues. Deletions cut 7 bases from V and 11 bases from J, with 20 bases between. The CDR3 protein is CSASSEGYEAFF. The CDR3 DNA reads TGCAGCGCTTCGTCAGAGGGTTACGAGGCTTTCTTT.

Ten or more counts support this clone. The rearrangement joins TRBV6-5 to TRBJ2-6; D is perhaps TRBD1 or TRBD2 (5 bases each). Between the trimmed V and J ends, which lost 0 bases and 10 bases, there was a span of 19 bases. CDR1 and CDR2 (germline): MNHEY, SVGAGI. CDR3 length equals 17 residues. The CDR3: CASSYSRLGPGRNVLTF. Here the CDR3 DNA reads TGTGCCAGCAGTTACTCGAGGCTCGGGCCAGGGAGAAACGTCCTGACTTTC.

The CDR3 loop reads CASNTRAEQNPQHF. In nucleotides, the CDR3 is TGTGCCAGCAACACTCGCGCCGAGCAGAATCCCCAGCATTTT. The chain carries TRBV7-2 and TRBJ1-5; D gene ambiguous. Germline lookup yields CDR1 SGHTA and CDR2 FQGNSA. This CDR3 has 14 residues. Trimming cost V 7 bases and J 10 bases, with 20 bases left between them.

There are many counts of this clone. The CDR3 does not end in the conserved phenylalanine or tryptophan, so this is likely a read error. This chain links TRBV7-2 with TRBJ1-1; a weak D match, TRBD1 (6 bases). The CDR3 runs to 14 residues. Per the germline V gene, CDR1 is SGHTA and CDR2 is FQGNSA. V shed 1 base and J shed 1 base, with 7 bases lying between them. Written as DNA, the CDR3 is TGTGCCAGCAGCTTAGGGGGGCCGAACACTGAAGCTTTCCTT. Translation: CASSLGGPNTEAFL.

This clone was detected many times. The CDR3 here is CASSNTGKDTQYF. In DNA, the CDR3 is TGTGCCAGCAGCAATACAGGGAAGGATACGCAGTATTTT. The chain links TRBV7-9 to TRBJ2-3; D may be TRBD1 (6 bases). CDR3 length: 13 residues. Trimming removed 5 bases at V and 6 bases at J, with 12 bases between. The germline V gene encodes CDR1 SEHNR and CDR2 FQNEAQ (reference sequence).

This clone was observed many times. This chain uses TRBV27 with TRBJ1-1, with D possibly matching TRBD1 (5 bases). From germline, CDR1 is MNHEY and CDR2 SMNVEV (reference sequence). The V gene lost 5 bases and the J gene lost 1 base, with 17 bases spanning the gap. The length of the CDR3 is 16 residues. CDR3 bases: TGTGCCAGCAGTCCCTTGGGGGTTACAGGGAACACTGAAGCTTTCTTT. Amino acids: CASSPLGVTGNTEAFF.

This clone has at least ten counts. Just one base apart from a much larger clone, this may be a read error. Other DNA variants within this sample encode the same CDR3. The rearrangement uses TRBV5-1 and TRBJ1-6; D is unresolved. This CDR3 contains 15 residues. Trimming stripped 4 bases from V and 2 bases from J, with 10 bases between. Germline CDR1 reads SGHRS; CDR2 reads YFSETQ. The CDR3: CASSPGGAYNSPLHF. The CDR3 nucleotides read TGCGCCAGCAGCCCCGGTGGAGCCTATAATTCACCCCTCCACTTT.

Only a few counts were recorded for this clone. The J gene is TRBJ2-7, the V gene TRBV15, with 10 bases identical to TRBD1. This CDR3 is 17 amino acids long. V dropped 3 bases and J dropped 5; count of bases not matched to a gene: 13. Germline V gene lookup returns CDR1 LNHNV and CDR2 YYDKDF (reference sequence). CDR3 nucleotides: TGTGCCACCAGCAGCCAAGTGAGCCGGACAGGGGGTCACGAGCAGTACTTC. Translated, it gives CATSSQVSRTGGHEQYF.

This clone was seen ten or more times. The rearrangement links TRBV10-2 to TRBJ2-3; 7 positions agree with TRBD1. CDR1 is WSHSY and CDR2 is SAAADI in the germline V gene. The CDR3 is made up of 14 amino acids. The ends lost 5 bases at V and 4 bases at J; junction bases unmatched: 6. In DNA, the CDR3 is TGCGCCAGCAGTCCAGGGGGATACCCAGATACGCAGTATTTT. It encodes CASSPGGYPDTQYF.

The genes are TRBV5-1 and TRBJ1-3; D might be TRBD1 (5 bases). This CDR3 is built from 15 residues. Trimming cost V 4 bases and J 3 bases, with 14 bases left between them. Germline CDR1 is SGHRS and CDR2 is YFSETQ. CDR3 amino acids: CASSPGPGNGNTIYF. The CDR3 DNA reads TGCGCCAGCAGCCCGGGACCGGGAAATGGAAACACCATATATTTT. Complete variable domain (other parts from reference TRBV5-1 and TRBJ1-3): KAGVTQTPRYLIKTRGQQVTLSCSPISGHRSVSWYQQTPGQGLQFLFEYFSETQRNKGNFPGRFSGRQFSNSRSEMNVSTLELGDSALYLCASSPGPGNGNTIYFGEGSWLTVV.

The CDR3 region is CASSLGLAGTFGNEQFF. CDR3 coding DNA: TGTGCCAGCAGCTTAGGGCTCGCGGGAACATTTGGGAATGAGCAGTTCTTC. V gene TRBV7-2 combines with J gene TRBJ2-1; tentatively, D is TRBD2 (6 bases). V was shortened by 1 base and J by 7 bases, with 20 bases between the two germline ends. The CDR3 extends over 17 amino acids. CDR1 and CDR2 from the germline V gene are SGHTA and FQGNSA.

The chain couples TRBV6-4 to TRBJ2-1; weak D call: TRBD2 (5 bases). The germline V and J ends were trimmed by 11 bases and 5 bases, with 16 bases remaining between them. Looked up from germline, CDR1 is MRHNA and CDR2 is SNTAGT. The CDR3 is 13 residues long. The CDR3 protein is CAGSLWENNEQFF. DNA of the CDR3: TGTGCCGGCTCCCTGTGGGAGAACAATGAGCAGTTCTTC.

This clone was observed at least ten times. Germline is not matched at one junction end, which may reflect a read error. The V gene is TRBV4-1, the J gene TRBJ1-6; 9 positions agree with TRBD1. Germline CDR1 reads MGHRA; CDR2 reads YSYEKL. The length of the CDR3 is 15 residues. As DNA, the CDR3 is TGCGCCAGCAGCCAAGAAGGGACAGGGATTTCATCCCTCCACTTT. Translated: CASSQEGTGISSLHF.

This clone was counted only a few times. The genes are TRBV20-1 and TRBJ1-3; D is unclear. Germline V gene sequence: CDR1 DFQATT, CDR2 SNEGSKA (reference sequence). This CDR3 contains 13 residues. Trimming removed 3 bases from V and 0 bases from J, with 6 bases in between. The CDR3 sequence: CSARCVSGNTIYF. CDR3 in DNA: TGCAGTGCTAGGTGTGTCTCTGGAAACACCATATATTTT.

J is TRBJ1-2 and V is TRBV5-1, with D unresolved. CDR1 and CDR2 (germline): SGHRS, YFSETQ. The CDR3 is 15 residues long. The germline V and J ends were trimmed by 5 bases and 4 bases, with 18 bases remaining between them. This chain's CDR3 is CASRHILRVFYGYTF. CDR3 coding DNA: TGCGCCAGCAGACACATTCTAAGGGTTTTCTATGGCTACACCTTC.